One and the same sample provided the 21 T cell receptor beta chains below, sequenced in a study of memory CD4+ T cells and cytomegalovirus serostatus. Sequenced by immunoSEQ multiplex PCR; TCRdb stores in-frame clones only, minus some. The top ten hold around 0.68% of the sample, which has fewer than 35,000 clones, about four fifths seen once. The sort gate was single viable CD3+CD4+CD8-CD45RO+ cells for memory CD4+ T cells. Material: memory CD4+ T cells from blood. These receptors originate from an adult in good health and CMV-seronegative.

This clone turned up a few times. The chain employs TRBV2 and TRBJ2-5, with TRBD2 matching over 11 bases. Trimming cost V 5 bases and J 5 bases; bases outside gene matches: 7. Germline V gene sequence: CDR1 SNHLY, CDR2 FYNNEI. The length of the CDR3 is 15 residues. The DNA of the CDR3 is TGTGCCAGCAGTAACGGACTAGCGGGCAGGGAGACCCAGTACTTC. Amino acid sequence: CASSNGLAGRETQYF.

The rearrangement joins TRBV5-1 to TRBJ2-3; 9 bases align to TRBD1. CDR1 and CDR2 from the germline V gene are SGHRS and YFSETQ. This CDR3 has 15 amino acids. The V segment lost 0 bases and the J segment 3 bases; nucleotides outside the gene matches: 2. As DNA, the CDR3 is TGCGCCAGCAGCTTGGAGGACAGGGGAACAGATACGCAGTATTTT. It specifies CASSLEDRGTDTQYF.

J is TRBJ2-3 and V is TRBV29-1; D might be TRBD2 (5 bases). The CDR3 is 13 amino acids. CDR1 SQVTM and CDR2 ANQGSEA come from the germline V gene. The V gene lost 7 bases and the J gene lost 2 bases, with 13 bases spanning the gap. CDR3 nucleotide sequence: TGCAGCGCCGGGGTGCCCCCCACAGATACGCAGTATTTT. Its translation is CSAGVPPTDTQYF.

The gene calls are TRBV4-1 and TRBJ1-2, with 8 bases fitting TRBD1. Germline-derived CDR1 and CDR2 are MGHRA and YSYEKL. The CDR3 length is 15 residues. Losses at the gene ends were 9 bases for V and 5 bases for J; bases not matched to a gene: 14. DNA for the CDR3: TGCGCCAGTTCCCAGACAGGGGAAACGAGATATGGCTACACCTTC. Amino acids: CASSQTGETRYGYTF.

This clone was found a few times. CDR3 nucleotides: TGTGCCAGCTCACCGGGAGCAACAGAAGAGACCCAGTACTTC. It encodes CASSPGATEETQYF. V is TRBV18 and J is TRBJ2-5; a weak D match, TRBD2 (5 bases). CDR3 size: 14 residues. The germline V and J ends were trimmed by 3 bases and 3 bases, with 11 bases remaining between them. Looked up from germline, CDR1 is KGHSH and CDR2 is LQKENI.

This sequence joins TRBV27 and TRBJ1-1, with 9 nucleotides matching TRBD1. The CDR3 has 15 residues. The germline gives CDR1 MNHEY, CDR2 SMNVEV (reference sequence). With 8 bases clipped from V and 4 bases from J, the junction kept 11 bases outside the gene matches. The CDR3 reads CASLPFGTGRTEAFF. DNA of the CDR3: TGTGCCAGCCTCCCCTTCGGGACAGGGCGCACTGAAGCTTTCTTT.

This rearrangement joins TRBV7-9 to TRBJ2-1; the match to TRBD1 covers 11 bases. This CDR3 is 17 amino acids long. Germline CDR1 and CDR2: SEHNR and FQNEAQ (reference sequence). Trimming cost V 3 bases and J 5 bases; bases outside gene matches: 9. The chain's CDR3 is CASSFAFAGQGDNEQFF. The DNA of the CDR3 is TGTGCCAGCAGCTTTGCGTTTGCGGGACAGGGGGACAATGAGCAGTTCTTC.

The J gene is TRBJ1-4, the V gene TRBV4-1; D is unresolved. This CDR3 has 11 amino acids. Trimming left V 0 bases short and J 14 bases short, with 7 bases between. The germline V gene encodes CDR1 MGHRA and CDR2 YSYEKL. For the CDR3, the DNA is TGCGCCAGCAGCCAAGAAACTAAGCTGTTTTTT. Encoded protein: CASSQETKLFF.

The gene calls are TRBV7-2 and TRBJ2-5; a weak D match, TRBD1 (7 bases). The V gene lost 4 bases and the J gene lost 2 bases, with 14 bases spanning the gap. The CDR3 sequence is 15 residues long. The germline V gene encodes CDR1 SGHTA and CDR2 FQGNSA. The CDR3 DNA sequence: TGTGCCAGCAGCTCCCAGGGGGGAAGACAAGAGACCCAGTACTTC. It translates to CASSSQGGRQETQYF.

On this clone: Other DNA sequences within the sample encode an identical CDR3. The genes are TRBV30 and TRBJ1-5; no clear D gene. The germline V gene encodes CDR1 GTSNPN and CDR2 SVGIG (reference sequence). The CDR3 is 13 amino acids. Trimming took 2 bases from V and 1 from J, leaving 6 bases between them. The CDR3 here is CAWSTDSNQPQHF. The CDR3 DNA follows: TGTGCCTGGAGTACCGACAGCAATCAGCCCCAGCATTTT. The whole variable domain, remainder taken from reference TRBV30 and TRBJ1-5, is SQTIHQWPATLVQPVGSPLSLECTVEGTSNPNLYWYRQAAGRGLQLLFYSVGIGQISSEVPQNLSASRPQDRQFILSSKKLLLSDSGFYLCAWSTDSNQPQHFGDGTRLSIL.

This rearrangement joins TRBV14 to TRBJ2-2; D call uncertain. Germline CDR1 SGHDN, CDR2 FVKESK. The CDR3 is 13 residues long. With 6 bases removed from V and 6 bases from J, the gap between germline ends came to 11 bases. The CDR3 DNA is TGTGCCAGCAGACCTATGCTGGCCGGGGAGCTGTTTTTT. The encoded protein is CASRPMLAGELFF.

The chain employs TRBV7-9 and TRBJ2-4; a possible D gene is TRBD2 (6 bases). The CDR3 is 17 amino acids. Germline V gives CDR1 SEHNR, CDR2 FQNEAQ (reference sequence). The germline V and J ends were trimmed by 0 bases and 0 bases, with 12 bases remaining between them. The CDR3 region is CASSLARQEGAKNIQYF. Here the CDR3 DNA reads TGTGCCAGCAGCTTAGCCCGGCAGGAGGGAGCCAAAAACATTCAGTACTTC.

The chain links TRBV25-1 to TRBJ2-3, with 11 bases that match TRBD2. The CDR3 totals 15 residues. CDR1 is MGHDK, CDR2 SYGVNS, per germline. With 7 bases clipped from V and 1 base from J, the junction kept 4 bases outside the gene matches. The DNA for the CDR3 is TGTGCCAGCATAAGTAGCGGGGGGGGCACAGATACGCAGTATTTT. It specifies CASISSGGGTDTQYF.

In its sample, this clone was seen once. The chain is built from TRBV5-1 and TRBJ2-2, with D tentatively TRBD1 (5 bases). V lost 0 bases and J lost 5, with 14 bases in between. CDR1 is SGHRS and CDR2 is YFSETQ in the germline V gene. There are 16 residues in the CDR3. The CDR3: CASSLGGAPLTGELFF. The CDR3 nucleotides are TGCGCCAGCAGCTTGGGTGGGGCGCCTTTGACCGGGGAGCTGTTTTTT.

This chain connects TRBV5-6 to TRBJ1-1; weak D call: TRBD1 (6 bases). From germline, CDR1 is SGHDT and CDR2 YYEEEE. CDR3 length equals 16 residues. Trimming took 4 bases from V and 2 from J, leaving 18 bases between them. The CDR3, as DNA: TGTGCCAGCAGCCCGGGGGCCGGTCCAGGAAACACTGAAGCTTTCTTT. It specifies CASSPGAGPGNTEAFF.

The chain carries TRBV5-6 and TRBJ2-5; either TRBD1 or TRBD2 may supply D (5 bases each). CDR3 size: 14 residues. V lost 1 base and J lost 0, with 7 bases in between. CDR1 SGHDT and CDR2 YYEEEE come from the germline V gene. CDR3 bases: TGTGCCAGCAGCTTGTTGGGGGACCAAGAGACCCAGTACTTC. Its protein product is CASSLLGDQETQYF.

This chain links TRBV27 with TRBJ1-2; D is ambiguous. The CDR3 runs to 13 residues. In germline, CDR1 is MNHEY, CDR2 SMNVEV (reference sequence). V was cut by 6 bases and J by 5 bases, with 13 bases left in between. Here the CDR3 reads CASSLNSIYGYTF. CDR3 nucleotides: TGTGCCAGCAGCCTTAACAGCATTTATGGCTACACCTTC.

This sequence joins TRBV28 and TRBJ1-1; no definite D call. V was pared by 1 base and J by 2 bases, with 8 bases between. Germline V lookup: CDR1 MDHEN, CDR2 SYDVKM. The CDR3 totals 14 residues. CDR3 amino acids: CASSLYGENTEAFF. CDR3 bases: TGTGCCAGCAGTTTATATGGGGAAAACACTGAAGCTTTCTTT. The full variable domain, with the rest looked up from reference TRBV28 and TRBJ1-1, is DVKVTQSSRYLVKRTGEKVFLECVQDMDHENMFWYRQDPGLGLRLIYFSYDVKMKEKGDIPEGYSVSREKKERFSLILESASTNQTSMYLCASSLYGENTEAFFGQGTRLTVV.

V usage is TRBV6-5 and J usage is TRBJ2-5; unclear D gene. Germline values: CDR1 MNHEY, CDR2 SVGAGI. V dropped 4 bases and J dropped 4 bases, with 10 bases sitting between them. The CDR3 covers 13 residues. The DNA for the CDR3 is TGTGCCAGCAGTTTCAGCAGTCTAGAGACCCAGTACTTC. Protein: CASSFSSLETQYF.

In DNA, the CDR3 is TGCGCCAGCAGCTCCCCAGGGGGCGTCTTTGACACTGAAGCTTTCTTT. The encoded protein is CASSSPGGVFDTEAFF. The rearrangement links TRBV5-1 to TRBJ1-1, with 8 nucleotides matching TRBD1. CDR1 and CDR2 (germline): SGHRS, YFSETQ. The CDR3 is 16 residues long. J lost 3 bases, V lost 3 bases, and 10 bases had no gene match. The whole variable domain, remainder taken from reference TRBV5-1 and TRBJ1-1, is KAGVTQTPRYLIKTRGQQVTLSCSPISGHRSVSWYQQTPGQGLQFLFEYFSETQRNKGNFPGRFSGRQFSNSRSEMNVSTLELGDSALYLCASSSPGGVFDTEAFFGQGTRLTVV.

The gene calls are TRBV10-3 and TRBJ1-5; D not certain. V lost 3 bases to trimming and J lost 5 bases, with 8 bases between them. The CDR3 consists of 13 residues. The germline CDR1 and CDR2 sequences are ENHRY and SYGVKD. This CDR3 reads CAISDGVHQPQHF. CDR3 nucleotide sequence: TGTGCCATCAGTGATGGGGTTCATCAGCCCCAGCATTTT.